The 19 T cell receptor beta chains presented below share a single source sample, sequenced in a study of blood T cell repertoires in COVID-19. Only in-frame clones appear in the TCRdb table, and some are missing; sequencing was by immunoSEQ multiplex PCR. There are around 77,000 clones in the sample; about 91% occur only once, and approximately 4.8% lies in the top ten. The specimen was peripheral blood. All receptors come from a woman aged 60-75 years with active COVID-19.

The CDR3 DNA reads TGCGCCAGCAGCCCGGGTGGGACCGCGGGGTATGGCTACACCTTC. Its translation is CASSPGGTAGYGYTF. The chain couples TRBV5-1 to TRBJ1-2; D is possibly TRBD1 (5 bases). This CDR3 comprises 15 residues. CDR1 is SGHRS, CDR2 YFSETQ, per germline. V was trimmed by 4 bases and J by 5 bases, leaving 18 bases between them.

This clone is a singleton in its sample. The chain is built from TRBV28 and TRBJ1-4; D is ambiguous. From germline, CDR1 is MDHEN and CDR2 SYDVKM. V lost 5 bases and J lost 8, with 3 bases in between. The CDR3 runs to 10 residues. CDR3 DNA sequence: TGTGCCAGCAGTGGCGAAAAACTGTTTTTT. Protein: CASSGEKLFF.

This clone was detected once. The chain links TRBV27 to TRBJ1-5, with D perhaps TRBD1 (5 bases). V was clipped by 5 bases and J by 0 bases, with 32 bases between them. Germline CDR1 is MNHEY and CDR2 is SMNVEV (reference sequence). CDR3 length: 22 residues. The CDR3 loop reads CASSGPALGSQRQLYSNQPQHF. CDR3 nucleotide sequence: TGTGCCAGCAGTGGTCCAGCGCTAGGGTCCCAGAGACAGCTATATAGCAATCAGCCCCAGCATTTT.

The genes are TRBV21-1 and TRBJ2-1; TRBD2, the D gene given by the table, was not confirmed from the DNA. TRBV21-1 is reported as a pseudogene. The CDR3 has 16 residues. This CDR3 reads CASRKKCGKVANEQFF. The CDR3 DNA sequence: TGTGCCAGCAGGAAAAAGTGCGGGAAAGTCGCCAATGAGCAGTTCTTC.

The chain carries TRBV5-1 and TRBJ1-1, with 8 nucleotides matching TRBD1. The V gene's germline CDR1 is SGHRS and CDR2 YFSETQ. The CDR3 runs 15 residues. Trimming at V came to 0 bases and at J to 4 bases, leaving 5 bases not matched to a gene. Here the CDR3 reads CASSLGTGQSTEAFF. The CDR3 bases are TGCGCCAGCAGCTTGGGGACAGGGCAGAGCACTGAAGCTTTCTTT.

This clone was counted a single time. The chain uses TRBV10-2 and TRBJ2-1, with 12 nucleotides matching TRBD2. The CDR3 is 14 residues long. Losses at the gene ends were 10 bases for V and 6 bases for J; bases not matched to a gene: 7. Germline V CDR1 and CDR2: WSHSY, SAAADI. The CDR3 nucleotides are TGCGCCACCAGGACTAGCGGGAACTCCAATGAGCAGTTCTTC. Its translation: CATRTSGNSNEQFF.

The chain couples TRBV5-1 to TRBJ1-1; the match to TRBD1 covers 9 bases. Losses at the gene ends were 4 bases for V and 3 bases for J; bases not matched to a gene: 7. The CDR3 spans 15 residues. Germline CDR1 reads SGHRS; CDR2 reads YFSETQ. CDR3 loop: CASSALTGGHTEAFF. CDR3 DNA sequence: TGCGCCAGCAGCGCCCTGACAGGGGGACACACTGAAGCTTTCTTT.

CDR3 sequence (DNA): TGTGCCAGCAGGGGGGAGACAGGGACGAATTCACCCCTCCACTTT. It codes for CASRGETGTNSPLHF. The chain links TRBV2 to TRBJ1-6; 7 bases are shared with TRBD1. Germline values: CDR1 SNHLY, CDR2 FYNNEI. CDR3 size: 15 residues. With V trimmed by 6 bases and J by 7 bases, 9 bases remained unmatched.

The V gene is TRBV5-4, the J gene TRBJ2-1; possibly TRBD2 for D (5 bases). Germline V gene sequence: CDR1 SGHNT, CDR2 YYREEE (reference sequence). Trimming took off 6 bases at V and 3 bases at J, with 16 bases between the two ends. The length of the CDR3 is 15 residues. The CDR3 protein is CASTPQAGFYNEQFF. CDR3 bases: TGTGCCAGCACCCCTCAGGCGGGCTTCTACAATGAGCAGTTCTTC.

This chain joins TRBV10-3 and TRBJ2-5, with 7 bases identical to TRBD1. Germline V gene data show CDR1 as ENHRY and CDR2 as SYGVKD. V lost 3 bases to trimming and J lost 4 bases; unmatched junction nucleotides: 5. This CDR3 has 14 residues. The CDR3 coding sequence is TGTGCCATCAGTGAACCCACAGGGGTAGAGACCCAGTACTTC. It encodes CAISEPTGVETQYF.

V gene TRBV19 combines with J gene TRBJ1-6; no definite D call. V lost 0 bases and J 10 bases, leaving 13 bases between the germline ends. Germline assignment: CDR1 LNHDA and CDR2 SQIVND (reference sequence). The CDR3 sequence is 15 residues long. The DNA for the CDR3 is TGTGCCAGTAGTATAGACGGGGATAAGAGATCACCCCTCCACTTT. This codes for CASSIDGDKRSPLHF.

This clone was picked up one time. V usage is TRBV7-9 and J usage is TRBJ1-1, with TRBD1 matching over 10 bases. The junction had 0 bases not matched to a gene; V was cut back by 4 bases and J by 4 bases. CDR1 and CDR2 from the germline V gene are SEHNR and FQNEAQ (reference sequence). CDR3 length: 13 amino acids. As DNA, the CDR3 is TGTGCCAGCAGCTGGGACAGGGGCACTGAAGCTTTCTTT. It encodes CASSWDRGTEAFF.

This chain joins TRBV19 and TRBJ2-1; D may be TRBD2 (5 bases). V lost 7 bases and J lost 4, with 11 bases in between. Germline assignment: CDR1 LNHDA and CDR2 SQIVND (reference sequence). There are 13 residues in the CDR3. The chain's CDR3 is CASKMGGYNEQFF. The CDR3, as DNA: TGTGCCAGTAAAATGGGCGGGTACAATGAGCAGTTCTTC.

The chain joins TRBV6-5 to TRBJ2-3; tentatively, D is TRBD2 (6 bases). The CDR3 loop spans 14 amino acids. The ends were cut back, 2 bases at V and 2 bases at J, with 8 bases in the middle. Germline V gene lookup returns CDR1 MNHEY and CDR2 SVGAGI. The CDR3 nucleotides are TGTGCCAGCAGTTACCGGAGGGCCACAGATACGCAGTATTTT. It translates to CASSYRRATDTQYF.

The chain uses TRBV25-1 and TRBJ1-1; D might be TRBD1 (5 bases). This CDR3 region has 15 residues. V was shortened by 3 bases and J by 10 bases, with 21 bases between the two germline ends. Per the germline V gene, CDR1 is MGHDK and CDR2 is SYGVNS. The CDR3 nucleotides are TGTGCCAGCAGTGAGACGGGGGTGGAGGCTTTTGGAGCTTTCTTT. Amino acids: CASSETGVEAFGAFF. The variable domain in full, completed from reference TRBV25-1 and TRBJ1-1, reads EADIYQTPRYLVIGTGKKITLECSQTMGHDKMYWYQQDPGMELHLIHYSYGVNSTEKGDLSSESTVSRIRTEHFPLTLESARPSHTSQYLCASSETGVEAFGAFFGQGTRLTVV.

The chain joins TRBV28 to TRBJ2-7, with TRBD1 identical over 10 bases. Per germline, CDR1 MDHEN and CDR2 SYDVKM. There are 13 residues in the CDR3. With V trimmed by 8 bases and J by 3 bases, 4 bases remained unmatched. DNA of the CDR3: TGTGCCAGCCAGACAGGGGGCGGCTACGAGCAGTACTTC. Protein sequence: CASQTGGGYEQYF.

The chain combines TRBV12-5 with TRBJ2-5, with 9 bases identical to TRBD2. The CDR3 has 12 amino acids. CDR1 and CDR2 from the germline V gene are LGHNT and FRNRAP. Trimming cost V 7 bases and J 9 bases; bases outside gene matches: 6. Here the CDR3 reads CASAASGKAQYF. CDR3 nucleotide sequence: TGTGCTAGTGCGGCTAGCGGGAAAGCCCAGTACTTC. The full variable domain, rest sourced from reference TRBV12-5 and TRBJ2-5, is DARVTQTPRHKVTEMGQEVTMRCQPILGHNTVFWYRQTMMQGLELLAYFRNRAPLDDSGMPKDRFSAEMPDATLATLKIQPSEPRDSAVYFCASAASGKAQYFGPGTRLLVL.

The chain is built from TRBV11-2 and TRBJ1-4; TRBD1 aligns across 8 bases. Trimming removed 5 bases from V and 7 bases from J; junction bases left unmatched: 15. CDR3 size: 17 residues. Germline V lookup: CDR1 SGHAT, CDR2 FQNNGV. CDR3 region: CASSILKGGTGGEKLFF. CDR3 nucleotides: TGTGCCAGCAGCATCCTTAAGGGGGGGACAGGTGGTGAAAAACTGTTTTTT.

This chain's CDR3 is CASSRAAGRNTIYF. In DNA form, the CDR3 reads TGTGCCAGCAGTAGAGCAGCGGGAAGAAACACCATATATTTT. V and J are TRBV28 and TRBJ1-3; no firm D call. V lost 5 bases to trimming and J lost 5 bases, with 13 bases between them. The germline V gene encodes CDR1 MDHEN and CDR2 SYDVKM. The CDR3 loop spans 14 amino acids.